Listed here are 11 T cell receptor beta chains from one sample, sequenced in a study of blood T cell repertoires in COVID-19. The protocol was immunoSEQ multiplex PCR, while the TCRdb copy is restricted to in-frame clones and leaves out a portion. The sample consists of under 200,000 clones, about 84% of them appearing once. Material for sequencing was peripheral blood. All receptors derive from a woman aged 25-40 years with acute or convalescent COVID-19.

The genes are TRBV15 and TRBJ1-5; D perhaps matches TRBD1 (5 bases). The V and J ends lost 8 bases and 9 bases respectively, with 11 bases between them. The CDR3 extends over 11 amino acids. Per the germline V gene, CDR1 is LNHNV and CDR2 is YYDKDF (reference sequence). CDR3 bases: TGTGCCACCGGGGCTTTTGGGCCCCAGCATTTT. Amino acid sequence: CATGAFGPQHF.

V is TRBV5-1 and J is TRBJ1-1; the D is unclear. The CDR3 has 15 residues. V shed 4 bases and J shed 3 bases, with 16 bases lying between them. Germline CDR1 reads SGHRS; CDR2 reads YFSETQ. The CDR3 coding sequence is TGCGCCAGCAGCCTTCGAGGGTCTTGGGACACTGAAGCTTTCTTT. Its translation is CASSLRGSWDTEAFF.

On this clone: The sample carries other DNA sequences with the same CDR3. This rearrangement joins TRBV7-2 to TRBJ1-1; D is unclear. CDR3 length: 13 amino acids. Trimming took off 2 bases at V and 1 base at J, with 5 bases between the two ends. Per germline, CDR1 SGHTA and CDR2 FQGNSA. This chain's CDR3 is CASSLSGNTEAFF. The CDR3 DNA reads TGTGCCAGCAGCTTATCGGGGAACACTGAAGCTTTCTTT.

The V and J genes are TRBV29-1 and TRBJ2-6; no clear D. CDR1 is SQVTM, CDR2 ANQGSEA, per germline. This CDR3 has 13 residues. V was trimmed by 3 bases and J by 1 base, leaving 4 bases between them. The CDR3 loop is CSVDPSGANVLTF. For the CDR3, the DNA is TGCAGCGTTGACCCGTCTGGGGCCAACGTCCTGACTTTC.

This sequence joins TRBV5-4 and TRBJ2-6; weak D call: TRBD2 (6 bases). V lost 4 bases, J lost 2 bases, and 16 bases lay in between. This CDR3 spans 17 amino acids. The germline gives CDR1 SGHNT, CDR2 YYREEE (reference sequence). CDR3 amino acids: CASSPGTTGAGANVLTF. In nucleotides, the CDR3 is TGTGCCAGCAGCCCCGGTACGACGGGGGCTGGGGCCAACGTCCTGACTTTC.

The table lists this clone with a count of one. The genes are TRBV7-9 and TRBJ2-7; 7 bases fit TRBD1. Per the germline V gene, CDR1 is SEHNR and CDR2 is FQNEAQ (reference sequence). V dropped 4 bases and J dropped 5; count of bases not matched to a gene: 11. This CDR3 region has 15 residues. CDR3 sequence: CASSYRTSRGNEQYF. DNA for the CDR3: TGTGCCAGCAGCTACCGGACGAGCAGGGGGAACGAGCAGTACTTC.

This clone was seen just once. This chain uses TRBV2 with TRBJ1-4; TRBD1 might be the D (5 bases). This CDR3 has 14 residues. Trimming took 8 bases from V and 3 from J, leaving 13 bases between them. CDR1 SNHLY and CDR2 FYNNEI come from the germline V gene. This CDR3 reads CASGPGLSNEKLFF. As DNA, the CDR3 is TGTGCCAGCGGCCCAGGGCTGTCTAATGAAAAACTGTTTTTT.

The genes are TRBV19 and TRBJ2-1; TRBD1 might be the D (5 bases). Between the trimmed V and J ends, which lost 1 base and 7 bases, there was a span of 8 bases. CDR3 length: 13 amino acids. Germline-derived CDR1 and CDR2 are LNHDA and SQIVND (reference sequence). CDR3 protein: CASSIVGVNEQFF. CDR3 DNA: TGTGCCAGTAGTATAGTAGGGGTTAATGAGCAGTTCTTC.

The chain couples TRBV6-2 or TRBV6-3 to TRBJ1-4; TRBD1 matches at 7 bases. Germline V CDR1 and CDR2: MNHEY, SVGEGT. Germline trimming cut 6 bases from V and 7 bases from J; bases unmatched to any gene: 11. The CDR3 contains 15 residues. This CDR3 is CASSDLQGMLEKLFF. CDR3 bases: TGTGCCAGCAGCGACTTACAGGGGATGCTTGAAAAACTGTTTTTT.

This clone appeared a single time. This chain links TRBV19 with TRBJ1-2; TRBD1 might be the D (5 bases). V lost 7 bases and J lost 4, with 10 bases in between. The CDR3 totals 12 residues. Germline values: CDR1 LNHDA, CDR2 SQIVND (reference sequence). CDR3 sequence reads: CASTGWGYGYTF. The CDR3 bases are TGTGCCAGTACAGGGTGGGGCTATGGCTACACCTTC. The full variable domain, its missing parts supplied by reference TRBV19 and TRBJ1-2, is DGGITQSPKYLFRKEGQNVTLSCEQNLNHDAMYWYRQDPGQGLRLIYYSQIVNDFQKGDIAEGYSVSREKKESFPLTVTSAQKNPTAFYLCASTGWGYGYTFGSGTRLTVV.

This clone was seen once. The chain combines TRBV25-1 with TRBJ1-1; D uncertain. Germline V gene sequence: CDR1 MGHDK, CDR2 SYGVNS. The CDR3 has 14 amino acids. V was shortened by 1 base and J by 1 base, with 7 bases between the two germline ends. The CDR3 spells CASSESHGNTEAFF. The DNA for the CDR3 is TGTGCCAGCAGTGAATCCCACGGGAACACTGAAGCTTTCTTT.